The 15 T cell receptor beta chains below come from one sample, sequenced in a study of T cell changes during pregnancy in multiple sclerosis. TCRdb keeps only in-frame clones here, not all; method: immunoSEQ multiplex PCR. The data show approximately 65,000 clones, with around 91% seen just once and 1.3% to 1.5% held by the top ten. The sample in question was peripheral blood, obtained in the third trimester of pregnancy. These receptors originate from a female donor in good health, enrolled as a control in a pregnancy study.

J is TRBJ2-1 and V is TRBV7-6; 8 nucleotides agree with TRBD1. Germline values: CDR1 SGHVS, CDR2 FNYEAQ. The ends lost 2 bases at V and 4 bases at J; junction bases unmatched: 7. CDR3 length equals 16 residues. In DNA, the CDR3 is TGTGCCAGCAGCTTACCCGGGACAGGCCTTTACAATGAGCAGTTCTTC. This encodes CASSLPGTGLYNEQFF.

In nucleotides, the CDR3 is TGTGCCAGTAGCTATCCGGACAGAGACACTGAAGCTTTCTTT. Amino acids: CASSYPDRDTEAFF. The gene calls are TRBV19 and TRBJ1-1; possibly TRBD1 for D (6 bases). CDR1 is LNHDA, CDR2 SQIVND, per germline (reference sequence). V was trimmed by 6 bases and J by 3 bases, leaving 14 bases between them. The CDR3 sequence is 14 residues long.

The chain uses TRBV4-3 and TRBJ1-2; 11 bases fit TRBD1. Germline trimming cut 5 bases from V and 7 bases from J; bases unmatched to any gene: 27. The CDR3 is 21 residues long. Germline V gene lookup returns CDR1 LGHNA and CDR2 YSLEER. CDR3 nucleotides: TGCGCCAGCAGCTACCGACATCCTCCGTCCGCCGGACAGGGGGCGGCGGGTGGCTACACCTTC. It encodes CASSYRHPPSAGQGAAGGYTF.

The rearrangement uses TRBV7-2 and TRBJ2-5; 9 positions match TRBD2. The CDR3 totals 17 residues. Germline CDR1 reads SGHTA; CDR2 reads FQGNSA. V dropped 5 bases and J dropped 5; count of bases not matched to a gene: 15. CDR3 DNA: TGTGCCAGCAGCCCTTACCCGCGGGGGGGCCGCGGGGAGACCCAGTACTTC. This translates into CASSPYPRGGRGETQYF. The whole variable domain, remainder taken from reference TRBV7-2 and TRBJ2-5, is GAGVSQSPSNKVTEKGKDVELRCDPISGHTALYWYRQSLGQGLEFLIYFQGNSAPDKSGLPSDRFSAERTGGSVSTLTIQRTQQEDSAVYLCASSPYPRGGRGETQYFGPGTRLLVL.

CDR3 protein: CAISGSDTPNEQFF. In nucleotides, the CDR3 is TGTGCCATCAGTGGTTCTGACACCCCCAATGAGCAGTTCTTC. V and J are TRBV10-3 and TRBJ2-1; D call uncertain. Germline CDR1 and CDR2: ENHRY and SYGVKD. The CDR3 length is 14 residues. V was pared by 4 bases and J by 6 bases, with 13 bases between.

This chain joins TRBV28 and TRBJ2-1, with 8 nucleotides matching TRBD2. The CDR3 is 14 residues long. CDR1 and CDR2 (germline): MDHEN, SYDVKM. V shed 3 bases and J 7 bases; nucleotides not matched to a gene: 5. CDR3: CASSLTSEGNEQFF. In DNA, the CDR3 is TGTGCCAGCAGTTTGACTAGCGAAGGAAATGAGCAGTTCTTC.

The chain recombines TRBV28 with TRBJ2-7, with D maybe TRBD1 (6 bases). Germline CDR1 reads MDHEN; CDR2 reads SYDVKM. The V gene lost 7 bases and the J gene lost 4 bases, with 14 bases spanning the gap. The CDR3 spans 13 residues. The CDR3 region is CASTSRGRYEQYF. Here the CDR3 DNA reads TGTGCCAGCACCTCGAGGGGGAGATACGAGCAGTACTTC.

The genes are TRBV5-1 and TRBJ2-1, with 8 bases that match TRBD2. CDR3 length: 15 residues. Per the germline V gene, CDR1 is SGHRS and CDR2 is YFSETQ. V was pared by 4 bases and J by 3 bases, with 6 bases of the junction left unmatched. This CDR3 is CASSLTSGSYNEQFF. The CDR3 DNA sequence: TGCGCCAGCAGCCTAACTAGCGGAAGCTACAATGAGCAGTTCTTC. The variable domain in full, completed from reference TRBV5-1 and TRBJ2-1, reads KAGVTQTPRYLIKTRGQQVTLSCSPISGHRSVSWYQQTPGQGLQFLFEYFSETQRNKGNFPGRFSGRQFSNSRSEMNVSTLELGDSALYLCASSLTSGSYNEQFFGPGTRLTVL.

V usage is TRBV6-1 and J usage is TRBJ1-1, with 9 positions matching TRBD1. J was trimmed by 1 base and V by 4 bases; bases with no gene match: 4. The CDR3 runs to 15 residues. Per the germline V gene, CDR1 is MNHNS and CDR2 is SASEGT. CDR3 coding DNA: TGTGCCAGCAGTGGGACAGGGGTTGAGAACACTGAAGCTTTCTTT. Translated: CASSGTGVENTEAFF.

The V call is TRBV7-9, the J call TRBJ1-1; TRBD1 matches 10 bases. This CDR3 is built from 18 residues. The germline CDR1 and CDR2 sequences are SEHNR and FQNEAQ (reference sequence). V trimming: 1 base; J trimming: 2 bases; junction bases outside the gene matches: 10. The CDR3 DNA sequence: TGTGCCAGCAGCTTAGGCCTCTCCGGGACAGGGGCTAACACTGAAGCTTTCTTT. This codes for CASSLGLSGTGANTEAFF.

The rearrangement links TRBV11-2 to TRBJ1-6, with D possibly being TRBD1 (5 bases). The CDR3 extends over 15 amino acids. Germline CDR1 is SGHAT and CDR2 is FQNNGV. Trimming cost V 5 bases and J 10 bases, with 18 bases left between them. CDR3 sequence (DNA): TGTGCCAGCAGCCCAGACCCCCGGGGGAGGTCACCCCTCCACTTT. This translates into CASSPDPRGRSPLHF.

The CDR3 DNA follows: TGTGCCAGCAGCTTTGGGACAGGGGAAGGGCCCCAGCATTTT. Translating it yields CASSFGTGEGPQHF. The chain has TRBV5-6 and TRBJ1-5; 10 bases map to TRBD1. The ends lost 2 bases at V and 9 bases at J; junction bases unmatched: 5. CDR3 length equals 14 residues. Germline V gives CDR1 SGHDT, CDR2 YYEEEE.

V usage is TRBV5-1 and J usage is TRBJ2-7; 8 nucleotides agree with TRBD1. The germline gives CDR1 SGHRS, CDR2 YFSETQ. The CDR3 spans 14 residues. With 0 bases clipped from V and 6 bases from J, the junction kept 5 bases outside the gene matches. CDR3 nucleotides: TGCGCCAGCAGCTTGGGGACAGGGTGGGGCGAGCAGTACTTC. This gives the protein CASSLGTGWGEQYF.

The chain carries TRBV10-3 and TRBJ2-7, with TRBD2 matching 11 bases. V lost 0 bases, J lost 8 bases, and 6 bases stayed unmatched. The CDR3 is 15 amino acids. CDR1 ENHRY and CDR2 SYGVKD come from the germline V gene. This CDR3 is CAISESETSGGKQYF. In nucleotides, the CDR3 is TGTGCCATCAGTGAGTCAGAAACTAGCGGGGGAAAGCAGTACTTC.

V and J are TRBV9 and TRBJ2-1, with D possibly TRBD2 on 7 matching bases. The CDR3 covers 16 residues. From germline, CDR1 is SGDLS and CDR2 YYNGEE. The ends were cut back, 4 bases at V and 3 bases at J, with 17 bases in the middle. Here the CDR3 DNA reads TGTGCCAGCAGCCAAGATTCCGGGGGGCGCTACAATGAGCAGTTCTTC. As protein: CASSQDSGGRYNEQFF.